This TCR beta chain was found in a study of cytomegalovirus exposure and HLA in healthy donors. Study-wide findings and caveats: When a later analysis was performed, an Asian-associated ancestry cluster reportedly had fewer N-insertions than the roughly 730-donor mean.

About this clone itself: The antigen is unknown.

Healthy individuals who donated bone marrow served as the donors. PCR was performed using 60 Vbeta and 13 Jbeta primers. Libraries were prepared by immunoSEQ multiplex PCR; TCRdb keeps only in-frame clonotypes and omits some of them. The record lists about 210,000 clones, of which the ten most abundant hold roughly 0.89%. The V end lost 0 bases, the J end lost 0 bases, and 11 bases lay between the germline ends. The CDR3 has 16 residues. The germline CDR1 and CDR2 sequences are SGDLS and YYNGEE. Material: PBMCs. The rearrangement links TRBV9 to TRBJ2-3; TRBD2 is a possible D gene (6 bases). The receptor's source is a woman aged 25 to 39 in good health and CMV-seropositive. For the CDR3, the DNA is TGTGCCAGCAGCGTAGGGCTAGCGCCGAGCACAGATACGCAGTATTTT. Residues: CASSVGLAPSTDTQYF.